A single sample gave rise to the 20 T cell receptor beta chains below, sequenced in a study of blood T cell repertoires in COVID-19. Libraries were prepared by immunoSEQ multiplex PCR; TCRdb keeps only in-frame clonotypes and omits some of them. This table has under 350,000 clones, around 78% appearing once. Sequencing was performed on peripheral blood. Receptors were obtained from a man aged 60-69 years who had recovered from COVID-19.

A few counts support this clone. The J gene is TRBJ2-2, the V gene TRBV5-1, with D perhaps TRBD1 (6 bases). Trimming took off 0 bases at V and 7 bases at J, with 10 bases between the two ends. Germline loops: CDR1 SGHRS, CDR2 YFSETQ. This CDR3 spans 14 amino acids. CDR3 loop: CASSLDRVNGELFF. CDR3 nucleotide sequence: TGCGCCAGCAGCTTGGACAGGGTGAACGGGGAGCTGTTTTTT.

This clone was picked up one time. This chain uses TRBV11-2 with TRBJ2-3, with 8 bases fitting TRBD2. The trim removed 5 bases at V and 3 bases at J, leaving 10 bases unmatched. Per germline, CDR1 SGHAT and CDR2 FQNNGV. The CDR3 runs to 16 residues. The CDR3 protein is CASSGPGGLITDTQYF. The CDR3, as DNA: TGTGCCAGCAGCGGTCCGGGAGGGCTAATTACAGATACGCAGTATTTT.

A few counts support this clone. This rearrangement joins TRBV11-2 to TRBJ2-7; 11 bases match TRBD2. Trimming took 1 base from V and 9 from J; bases not matched to a gene: 14. Germline assignment: CDR1 SGHAT and CDR2 FQNNGV. The CDR3 consists of 17 residues. CDR3 residues: CASSLGLRTSGSFRQYF. CDR3 DNA: TGTGCCAGCAGCTTAGGCCTAAGGACTAGCGGGTCTTTCCGGCAGTACTTC.

This clone showed up just a few times. The chain joins TRBV12-5 to TRBJ1-4, with D hard to call. Germline values: CDR1 LGHNT, CDR2 FRNRAP. Between the trimmed V and J ends, which lost 3 bases and 0 bases, there was a span of 14 bases. The CDR3 is 17 amino acids. The CDR3 DNA reads TGTGCTAGTGGTTTTTCCCACGTACTAGCAACTAATGAAAAACTGTTTTTT. Encoded protein: CASGFSHVLATNEKLFF.

This clone was recorded once. V is TRBV19 and J is TRBJ2-2, with D perhaps TRBD1 (6 bases). V was trimmed by 9 bases and J by 0 bases, leaving 11 bases between them. This CDR3 spans 14 amino acids. The germline CDR1 and CDR2 sequences are LNHDA and SQIVND (reference sequence). DNA for the CDR3: TGTGCCAGCCGAAACAGGGCGAACACCGGGGAGCTGTTTTTT. Amino acid sequence: CASRNRANTGELFF.

The chain is built from TRBV5-4 and TRBJ2-1; unclear D gene. The CDR3 contains 14 residues. In germline, CDR1 is SGHNT, CDR2 YYREEE (reference sequence). V was cut by 7 bases and J by 6 bases, with 17 bases left in between. The CDR3 loop reads CASFRPLAPNEQFF. CDR3 in DNA: TGTGCCAGCTTCAGACCTTTAGCACCCAATGAGCAGTTCTTC.

The rearrangement links TRBV7-9 to TRBJ2-3; possibly TRBD1 for D (6 bases). The ends were cut back, 1 base at V and 0 bases at J, with 11 bases in the middle. The length of the CDR3 is 16 residues. The germline V gene encodes CDR1 SEHNR and CDR2 FQNEAQ (reference sequence). The CDR3 coding sequence is TGTGCCAGCAGCTTAGTCGGCAGGGGAAGCACAGATACGCAGTATTTT. Translated: CASSLVGRGSTDTQYF.

The V gene is TRBV9, the J gene TRBJ2-7; D may be TRBD1 (6 bases). The germline gives CDR1 SGDLS, CDR2 YYNGEE. The CDR3 consists of 14 residues. Trimming shortened V by 0 bases and J by 2 bases, and 9 bases separated the two germline ends. CDR3 in DNA: TGTGCCAGCAGCGTAGTAGGGGACACCTACGAGCAGTACTTC. Protein: CASSVVGDTYEQYF.

The chain employs TRBV4-2 and TRBJ1-2; 12 nucleotides match TRBD1. CDR1 is LGHNA and CDR2 is YNFKEQ in the germline V gene. This CDR3 has 19 amino acids. Trimming removed 3 bases from V and 0 bases from J; junction bases left unmatched: 11. The CDR3 bases are TGTGCCAGCAGCCAGTCCCGGGGACAGGGGGCGGACCCTAACTATGGCTACACCTTC. Its protein is CASSQSRGQGADPNYGYTF.

The rearrangement links TRBV6-5 to TRBJ2-5, with TRBD1 matching over 8 bases. The V segment lost 6 bases and the J segment 2 bases; nucleotides outside the gene matches: 2. The CDR3 consists of 13 residues. CDR1 is MNHEY, CDR2 SVGAGI, per germline. The CDR3 spells CASSRTGQETQYF. CDR3 bases: TGTGCCAGCAGCCGGACAGGGCAAGAGACCCAGTACTTC.

This clone was counted a few times. The J gene is TRBJ1-6, the V gene TRBV19; 9 bases align to TRBD1. After removal of 5 bases from V and 9 bases from J, the junction contained 11 bases not matched to a gene. This CDR3 comprises 16 residues. Per germline, CDR1 LNHDA and CDR2 SQIVND (reference sequence). Here the CDR3 DNA reads TGTGCCAGTAGTCCAACGGGGACAGGGAACGCTTCACCCCTCCACTTT. Translated: CASSPTGTGNASPLHF.

The chain recombines TRBV15 with TRBJ2-2; 7 positions match TRBD1. CDR1 LNHNV and CDR2 YYDKDF come from the germline V gene (reference sequence). The CDR3 spans 16 residues. Germline trimming cut 0 bases from V and 1 base from J; bases unmatched to any gene: 2. Here the CDR3 reads CATSREDRLNTGELFF. The CDR3 DNA follows: TGTGCCACCAGCAGAGAGGACAGGCTGAACACCGGGGAGCTGTTTTTT.

The CDR3 DNA reads TGTGCCAGCAGTGAAACGGCCGGGACAGGGAACACACCCCTCCACTTT. Translated, it gives CASSETAGTGNTPLHF. The chain carries TRBV25-1 and TRBJ1-6, with 9 bases that match TRBD1. J lost 11 bases, V lost 2 bases, and 10 bases had no gene match. This CDR3 is built from 16 residues. Germline V gene lookup returns CDR1 MGHDK and CDR2 SYGVNS.

V and J are TRBV5-4 and TRBJ1-2, with D uncertain. Germline V gene sequence: CDR1 SGHNT, CDR2 YYREEE (reference sequence). The ends were cut back, 4 bases at V and 1 base at J, with 26 bases in the middle. The CDR3 has 19 residues. DNA for the CDR3: TGTGCCAGCAGCGTTGGGAATCGGGAGCCGGAGTACCTTAACTATGGCTACACCTTC. Translating it yields CASSVGNREPEYLNYGYTF.

This clone was observed a single time. This specimen includes other DNA sequences encoding the same CDR3. This chain links TRBV19 with TRBJ2-1, with D possibly TRBD1 on 6 matching bases. The CDR3 runs to 13 residues. V lost 4 bases and J lost 4, with 8 bases in between. Germline V gives CDR1 LNHDA, CDR2 SQIVND (reference sequence). CDR3 nucleotides: TGTGCCAGTAGTAGGCAGGGGTACAATGAGCAGTTCTTC. This encodes CASSRQGYNEQFF.

The rearrangement uses TRBV27 and TRBJ2-1; 7 bases align to TRBD2. Germline CDR1 is MNHEY and CDR2 is SMNVEV (reference sequence). CDR3 length: 16 amino acids. Trimming took 2 bases from V and 11 from J; bases not matched to a gene: 15. The CDR3 region has the DNA TGTGCCAGCAGTTTACAGGGACTACCCTTCGAGTTTCAGCAGTTCTTC. Translated: CASSLQGLPFEFQQFF.

The chain joins TRBV7-2 to TRBJ2-3; the D gene is possibly TRBD2 (6 bases). CDR3 length: 14 amino acids. V dropped 2 bases and J dropped 4 bases, with 10 bases sitting between them. Germline loops: CDR1 SGHTA, CDR2 FQGNSA. CDR3 residues: CASSLSGGSDTQYF. The CDR3 DNA sequence: TGTGCCAGCAGCTTAAGTGGGGGGTCAGATACGCAGTATTTT.

This rearrangement joins TRBV7-9 to TRBJ2-1; no definite D call. The CDR3 covers 14 residues. V lost 5 bases and J lost 6, with 14 bases in between. CDR1 and CDR2 (germline): SEHNR, FQNEAQ (reference sequence). In DNA form, the CDR3 reads TGTGCCAGCAGCGACGGAGCGTACATCAATGAGCAGTTCTTC. Its protein is CASSDGAYINEQFF.

V is TRBV12-3 or TRBV12-4 and J is TRBJ1-2, with 7 bases matching TRBD1. The V segment lost 8 bases and the J segment 2 bases; nucleotides outside the gene matches: 5. The CDR3 extends over 13 amino acids. The CDR3 spells CASELRGNYGYTF. In DNA, the CDR3 is TGTGCCAGCGAACTCAGGGGGAACTATGGCTACACCTTC.

J is TRBJ2-1 and V is TRBV5-1; TRBD2 agrees at 7 bases. The V gene's germline CDR1 is SGHRS and CDR2 YFSETQ. CDR3 length: 16 residues. After removal of 4 bases from V and 5 bases from J, the junction contained 12 bases not matched to a gene. The CDR3 coding sequence is TGCGCCAGCAGCCCCGCCATTGCGGGAGTTAACAATGAGCAGTTCTTC. It encodes CASSPAIAGVNNEQFF.